One sample yielded the 7 T cell receptor beta chains listed below, sequenced in a study of cytomegalovirus exposure and HLA in healthy donors. Vbeta (60) and Jbeta (13) primers were used in the PCR. Profiled with immunoSEQ multiplex PCR; TCRdb holds only in-frame clones, not every one. The sample gives 130,000 to 150,000 clones, 74% of which show up once; roughly 4.5% is in the top ten. Source material: PBMCs. The receptor set was obtained from a young man in good health and CMV-seropositive.

This chain links TRBV6-5 with TRBJ1-2; a weak D match, TRBD1 (6 bases). Trimming stripped 5 bases from V and 0 bases from J, with 13 bases between. CDR1 MNHEY and CDR2 SVGAGI come from the germline V gene. This CDR3 region has 15 residues. The CDR3 DNA reads TGTGCCAGCAGTGCCCGGACAGCTTCTAACTATGGCTACACCTTC. As protein: CASSARTASNYGYTF.

This chain connects TRBV18 to TRBJ2-5, with D possibly being TRBD1 (6 bases). Germline CDR1 KGHSH, CDR2 LQKENI. The V end lost 3 bases, the J end lost 5 bases, and 16 bases lay between the germline ends. This CDR3 is built from 15 residues. CDR3 protein: CASSPFQGFGETQYF. CDR3 nucleotides: TGTGCCAGCTCACCGTTTCAGGGGTTTGGGGAGACCCAGTACTTC.

The chain uses TRBV7-9 and TRBJ1-2; D unresolved. Per the germline V gene, CDR1 is SEHNR and CDR2 is FQNEAQ (reference sequence). The CDR3 spans 13 residues. V lost 6 bases, J lost 1 base, and 9 bases lay in between. CDR3 nucleotide sequence: TGTGCCAGCAGGTCGGGATTTAACTATGGCTACACCTTC. It is translated as CASRSGFNYGYTF. The whole variable domain, filled in from reference TRBV7-9 and TRBJ1-2, reads DTGVSQNPRHKITKRGQNVTFRCDPISEHNRLYWYRQTLGQGPEFLTYFQNEAQLEKSRLLSDRFSAERPKGSFSTLEIQRTEQGDSAMYLCASRSGFNYGYTFGSGTRLTVV.

The chain recombines TRBV28 with TRBJ2-5; no clear D. The V gene's germline CDR1 is MDHEN and CDR2 SYDVKM. The V and J ends lost 1 base and 4 bases respectively, with 10 bases between them. There are 14 residues in the CDR3. CDR3 nucleotides: TGTGCCAGCAGTTTATTTAGCTCGGGAGAGACCCAGTACTTC. Amino acids: CASSLFSSGETQYF.

J is TRBJ2-3 and V is TRBV6-1; 11 bases are shared with TRBD2. CDR1 is MNHNS and CDR2 is SASEGT in the germline V gene. Germline trimming cut 6 bases from V and 5 bases from J; bases unmatched to any gene: 4. CDR3 size: 14 residues. The CDR3 nucleotides read TGTGCCAGCAGGGTAGCGGGAGGGGGAGATACGCAGTATTTT. This gives the protein CASRVAGGGDTQYF.

The chain employs TRBV2 and TRBJ1-5; TRBD1 is a possible D gene (6 bases). CDR1 SNHLY and CDR2 FYNNEI come from the germline V gene. The CDR3 loop spans 13 amino acids. The V end lost 9 bases, the J end lost 2 bases, and 11 bases lay between the germline ends. Here the CDR3 reads CARSTGRNQPQHF. DNA for the CDR3: TGTGCCAGGTCTACAGGGCGCAATCAGCCCCAGCATTTT.

The gene calls are TRBV14 and TRBJ2-3, with 8 bases that match TRBD2. Germline lookup yields CDR1 SGHDN and CDR2 FVKESK. V lost 4 bases to trimming and J lost 6 bases; unmatched junction nucleotides: 6. The CDR3 runs 14 residues. In DNA form, the CDR3 reads TGTGCCAGCAGCCCCGCGGGGGGCCGGGATACGCAGTATTTT. Protein: CASSPAGGRDTQYF.